The 14 T cell receptor beta chains below come from one sample, sequenced in a study of Tregs in tolerant kidney transplant recipients. Sequencing used immunoSEQ multiplex PCR; TCRdb keeps in-frame clones, though not all of them. The profile covers 200,000 to 300,000 clones, with about four fifths appearing a single time and about 0.68% taken by the ten largest. Sequencing input: CD4+ T cells from blood. These receptors all stem from a human donor in good health.

This chain connects TRBV6-5 to TRBJ2-5; D may be TRBD1 (6 bases). TRBJ2-7 matches the DNA end more closely, so the J call is doubtful. CDR3 length: 13 residues. CDR1 and CDR2 from the germline V gene are MNHEY and SVGAGI. DNA of the CDR3: TGTGCCAGCAGGGGTCGGGACATTTACGAGCAGTACTTC. Protein sequence: CASRGRDIYEQYF.

The CDR3 bases are TGTGCCAGCAGCTATTCAGACAGGGTTCCGAACTATGGCTACACCTTC. Translating gives CASSYSDRVPNYGYTF. V is TRBV25-1 and J is TRBJ1-2; 7 bases are shared with TRBD1. The CDR3 sequence is 16 residues long. CDR1 MGHDK and CDR2 SYGVNS come from the germline V gene. Trimming cost V 6 bases and J 2 bases; bases outside gene matches: 12.

This chain uses TRBV6-6 with TRBJ2-7; D possibly uses TRBD1 or TRBD2 (5 bases each). CDR1 and CDR2 from the germline V gene are MNHNY and SVGAGI (reference sequence). This CDR3 has 15 residues. V lost 4 bases, J lost 2 bases, and 15 bases lay in between. CDR3 sequence reads: CASSSRDRSTYEQYF. In nucleotides, the CDR3 is TGTGCCAGCAGTTCCCGGGACCGTTCGACCTACGAGCAGTACTTC.

This clone has only one observation. The chain combines TRBV18 with TRBJ2-5, with D tentatively TRBD1 (5 bases). The CDR3 sequence is 14 residues long. The V end lost 4 bases, the J end lost 5 bases, and 14 bases lay between the germline ends. The germline V gene has CDR1 KGHSH and CDR2 LQKENI. CDR3 sequence reads: CASSRSREGETQYF. CDR3 bases: TGTGCCAGCTCACGCTCCAGGGAAGGGGAGACCCAGTACTTC.

The V gene is TRBV13, the J gene TRBJ2-2; 7 bases align to TRBD1. Per the germline V gene, CDR1 is PRHDT and CDR2 is FYEKMQ (reference sequence). With V trimmed by 8 bases and J by 3 bases, 9 bases remained unmatched. The CDR3 has 15 residues. The CDR3 here is CASDERGRYTGELFF. CDR3 DNA: TGTGCCAGCGACGAGAGGGGGCGTTACACCGGGGAGCTGTTTTTT.

The chain carries TRBV11-1 and TRBJ2-3; D is possibly TRBD1 or TRBD2 (5 bases each). CDR1 is SGHAT and CDR2 is FQDESV in the germline V gene (reference sequence). CDR3 size: 14 residues. Between the trimmed V and J ends, which lost 5 bases and 2 bases, there was a span of 11 bases. The CDR3 sequence is CASSRRENTDTQYF. CDR3 DNA: TGTGCCAGCAGCCGCAGGGAGAACACAGATACGCAGTATTTT.

This CDR3 is CATSRDRRGPYNEQFF. For the CDR3, the DNA is TGTGCCACCAGCAGAGATCGGAGGGGGCCGTACAATGAGCAGTTCTTC. The rearrangement links TRBV15 to TRBJ2-1; D may be TRBD1 (7 bases). Germline V gives CDR1 LNHNV, CDR2 YYDKDF (reference sequence). Trimming removed 0 bases at V and 4 bases at J, with 13 bases between. The CDR3 loop spans 16 amino acids.

This clone was seen a single time. The V and J genes are TRBV6-6 and TRBJ2-7; D is possibly TRBD2 (7 bases). The CDR3 contains 15 residues. V lost 6 bases and J 2 bases, leaving 17 bases between the germline ends. Germline V gives CDR1 MNHNY, CDR2 SVGAGI (reference sequence). The CDR3, as DNA: TGTGCCAGCAGGGGTGGCGGGGGCCGGACCTACGAGCAGTACTTC. Its translation: CASRGGGGRTYEQYF.

V usage is TRBV2 and J usage is TRBJ1-2; 7 bases are shared with TRBD1. Germline CDR1 SNHLY, CDR2 FYNNEI. There are 15 residues in the CDR3. The ends lost 8 bases at V and 4 bases at J; junction bases unmatched: 13. DNA for the CDR3: TGTGCCAGCTCTCCTTGGACAGGTGATTCCTATGGCTACACCTTC. Protein product: CASSPWTGDSYGYTF.

This sequence joins TRBV5-6 and TRBJ2-7, with D possibly matching TRBD1 (5 bases). Trimming stripped 0 bases from V and 4 bases from J, with 8 bases between. CDR3 length: 13 amino acids. Germline assignment: CDR1 SGHDT and CDR2 YYEEEE. Here the CDR3 reads CASSLADRYEQYF. CDR3 bases: TGTGCCAGCAGCTTGGCCGACAGATACGAGCAGTACTTC.

CDR3 amino acids: CASSMWGRSGANVLTF. In nucleotides, the CDR3 is TGTGCCAGTAGTATGTGGGGTAGGTCTGGGGCCAACGTCCTGACTTTC. The rearrangement links TRBV19 to TRBJ2-6; D unclear. The CDR3 contains 16 residues. The germline V gene has CDR1 LNHDA and CDR2 SQIVND (reference sequence). V lost 3 bases to trimming and J lost 1 base, with 10 bases between them.

This sequence joins TRBV30 and TRBJ1-2; D gene unclear. V gave up 3 bases and J gave up 3 bases, with 8 bases separating them. The germline gives CDR1 GTSNPN, CDR2 SVGIG (reference sequence). This CDR3 is 12 amino acids long. The CDR3 DNA reads as TGTGCCTGGAGGCCCGGGTACTATGGCTACACCTTC. It yields the protein CAWRPGYYGYTF. The variable domain in full, with the rest retrieved from reference TRBV30 and TRBJ1-2, is SQTIHQWPATLVQPVGSPLSLECTVEGTSNPNLYWYRQAAGRGLQLLFYSVGIGQISSEVPQNLSASRPQDRQFILSSKKLLLSDSGFYLCAWRPGYYGYTFGSGTRLTVV.

The chain couples TRBV29-1 to TRBJ2-5, with a weak D call TRBD2 (6 bases). The germline V gene encodes CDR1 SQVTM and CDR2 ANQGSEA. CDR3 length: 12 amino acids. V lost 3 bases, J lost 9 bases, and 14 bases lay in between. The DNA of the CDR3 is TGCAGCGTTGAGGGGACTCGGGCGGCCCAGTACTTC. Its translation is CSVEGTRAAQYF.

In this sample, this clone turned up once. This chain connects TRBV18 to TRBJ2-5; D is ambiguous. V was trimmed by 6 bases and J by 2 bases, leaving 10 bases between them. The CDR3 sequence is 13 residues long. CDR1 and CDR2 (germline): KGHSH, LQKENI. The CDR3 DNA follows: TGTGCCAGCTCCCTGGCCCTACAAGAGACCCAGTACTTC. It yields the protein CASSLALQETQYF.